This T cell receptor (beta chain) stems from a study of technical replicates of blood from several donors. Measured with immunoSEQ multiplex PCR; TCRdb has only the in-frame clones, and not every one. The sample shows 50,000 to 80,000 clones, approximately 86% of them seen only once. From germline, CDR1 is SNHLY and CDR2 FYNNEI. The V segment lost 5 bases and the J segment 7 bases; nucleotides outside the gene matches: 7. This CDR3 contains 15 residues. This receptor was identified in a human donor in good health. Some clones in this sample may be carry-over from other donors' samples. The sequenced sample consisted of PBMCs. The chain is built from TRBV2 and TRBJ2-1; TRBD2 matches 11 bases. This chain's CDR3 is CASSLQLAGENEQFF. Here the CDR3 DNA reads TGTGCCAGCAGTCTACAACTAGCGGGGGAGAATGAGCAGTTCTTC.